These 22 T cell receptor beta chains came from one sample sequenced in a study of cytomegalovirus exposure and HLA in healthy donors. The study ran its PCR with 60 Vbeta and 13 Jbeta primers. This table comes from immunoSEQ multiplex PCR, and its TCRdb copy is limited to in-frame clones, with some not included. The data contain around 190,000 clones, just over 75% of them singletons. Sequenced input: PBMCs. The source of these receptors is a man aged 25 to 40 in good health and CMV-seronegative.

The chain has TRBV28 and TRBJ2-5; 8 bases fit TRBD1. The CDR3 length is 15 residues. J gave up 5 bases and V 5 bases, and 10 bases lay outside the gene matches. The germline gives CDR1 MDHEN, CDR2 SYDVKM. The CDR3 spells CASSLNTGGLETQYF. The CDR3 bases are TGTGCCAGCAGTCTGAATACAGGGGGTTTGGAGACCCAGTACTTC.

The V call is TRBV19, the J call TRBJ2-3; 10 bases match TRBD1. With 9 bases clipped from V and 2 bases from J, the junction kept 2 bases outside the gene matches. CDR1 and CDR2 (germline): LNHDA, SQIVND (reference sequence). The CDR3 runs to 13 residues. This chain's CDR3 is CASRQGATDTQYF. The DNA for the CDR3 is TGTGCCAGCAGACAGGGGGCCACAGATACGCAGTATTTT.

The CDR3 DNA sequence: TGTGCCAGCAGCCCAAGACAGATGAACACTGAAGCTTTCTTT. This sequence encodes CASSPRQMNTEAFF. The chain recombines TRBV5-8 with TRBJ1-1, with D perhaps TRBD1 (5 bases). V gave up 4 bases and J gave up 0 bases, with 10 bases separating them. The CDR3 has 14 residues. The germline V gene has CDR1 SGHTS and CDR2 YDEGEE.

The V gene is TRBV6-5, the J gene TRBJ1-1; 7 bases line up with TRBD1. Trimming removed 0 bases from V and 3 bases from J; junction bases left unmatched: 4. CDR1 and CDR2 (germline): MNHEY, SVGAGI. This CDR3 has 15 residues. DNA of the CDR3: TGTGCCAGCAGTTACTCGGGTCAGGGGGACACTGAAGCTTTCTTT. Its translation: CASSYSGQGDTEAFF.

The chain employs TRBV6-5 and TRBJ2-7, with D tentatively TRBD1 (6 bases). Germline assignment: CDR1 MNHEY and CDR2 SVGAGI. V was cut by 5 bases and J by 2 bases, with 13 bases left in between. The CDR3 is made up of 14 amino acids. The CDR3 sequence: CASSPGTTTYEQYF. In DNA, the CDR3 is TGTGCCAGCAGTCCCGGGACAACCACCTACGAGCAGTACTTC.

The rearrangement uses TRBV6-6 and TRBJ1-4; D unclear. Germline CDR1 is MNHNY and CDR2 is SVGAGI (reference sequence). The CDR3 contains 13 residues. V dropped 0 bases and J dropped 8 bases, with 7 bases sitting between them. CDR3 nucleotide sequence: TGTGCCAGCAGTTACTCTGGACTAGAAAAACTGTTTTTT. Its translation: CASSYSGLEKLFF.

The rearrangement links TRBV28 to TRBJ1-1; TRBD1 aligns across 7 bases. The CDR3 covers 14 residues. V was clipped by 2 bases and J by 7 bases; unmatched bases: 7. The germline V gene has CDR1 MDHEN and CDR2 SYDVKM. In nucleotides, the CDR3 is TGTGCCAGCAGTTTAAGGTTCAGGGGGATTGAAGCTTTCTTT. It codes for CASSLRFRGIEAFF.

This clone was counted a few times. The chain uses TRBV29-1 and TRBJ2-7, with D uncertain. CDR1 SQVTM and CDR2 ANQGSEA come from the germline V gene. CDR3 length: 14 residues. The germline V and J ends were trimmed by 5 bases and 3 bases, with 17 bases remaining between them. Written as DNA, the CDR3 is TGCAGCGTTCTTTCCCCTCGGAGTAACTACGAGCAGTACTTC. This encodes CSVLSPRSNYEQYF.

V is TRBV15 and J is TRBJ2-3, with a tentative D call TRBD2 (5 bases). From germline, CDR1 is LNHNV and CDR2 YYDKDF (reference sequence). The CDR3 is 17 amino acids. V lost 0 bases and J 0 bases, leaving 13 bases between the germline ends. The CDR3 nucleotides are TGTGCCACCAGCAGAGATCTTATAGCGCTAAGCACAGATACGCAGTATTTT. Encoded protein: CATSRDLIALSTDTQYF.

The rearrangement uses TRBV7-9 and TRBJ1-2; D not certain. CDR3 length: 11 residues. V was clipped by 5 bases and J by 7 bases, with 8 bases between them. Germline assignment: CDR1 SEHNR and CDR2 FQNEAQ (reference sequence). The CDR3 is CASSRSAGYTF. The CDR3 DNA reads TGTGCCAGCAGCCGCAGCGCTGGCTACACCTTC.

This chain uses TRBV6-1 with TRBJ2-5; weak D call: TRBD1 (6 bases). V was pared by 2 bases and J by 2 bases, with 12 bases between. The CDR3 totals 15 residues. Germline CDR1 and CDR2: MNHNS and SASEGT. The CDR3 region is CASSENRAPQETQYF. CDR3 coding DNA: TGTGCCAGCAGTGAAAACAGGGCACCTCAAGAGACCCAGTACTTC.

The V call is TRBV11-3, the J call TRBJ1-1, with TRBD1 matching over 8 bases. Trimming removed 5 bases from V and 3 bases from J; junction bases left unmatched: 17. Germline loops: CDR1 SGHNT, CDR2 YENEEA. This CDR3 comprises 18 residues. The CDR3 nucleotides read TGTGCCAGCAGCCCCTTCCAGGGGGCGCTTCCCTTAGACACTGAAGCTTTCTTT. It encodes CASSPFQGALPLDTEAFF. The full variable domain, in which reference TRBV11-3 and TRBJ1-1 provide the parts outside the CDR3, is EAGVVQSPRYKIIEKKQPVAFWCNPISGHNTLYWYLQNLGQGPELLIRYENEEAVDDSQLPKDRFSAERLKGVDSTLKIQPAELGDSAVYLCASSPFQGALPLDTEAFFGQGTRLTVV.

The CDR3 loop reads CASSVGGETGEQYF. In DNA, the CDR3 is TGTGCCAGCAGCGTAGGGGGCGAGACTGGGGAGCAGTACTTC. The genes are TRBV9 and TRBJ2-7; D is perhaps TRBD1 (5 bases). Between the trimmed V and J ends, which lost 0 bases and 7 bases, there was a span of 14 bases. Germline CDR1 and CDR2: SGDLS and YYNGEE. This CDR3 comprises 14 residues.

The chain recombines TRBV10-3 with TRBJ1-6, with a weak D call TRBD1 (6 bases). The CDR3 consists of 17 residues. V gave up 0 bases and J gave up 0 bases, with 9 bases separating them. Germline CDR1 reads ENHRY; CDR2 reads SYGVKD. The CDR3 region is CAISESRGSSYNSPLHF. Here the CDR3 DNA reads TGTGCCATCAGTGAGTCGAGGGGGAGCTCCTATAATTCACCCCTCCACTTT.

This clone was seen more than once but under ten times. The chain recombines TRBV7-9 with TRBJ2-6; D perhaps matches TRBD1 (6 bases). The V gene lost 4 bases and the J gene lost 2 bases, with 12 bases spanning the gap. The CDR3 spans 16 residues. Germline V gene lookup returns CDR1 SEHNR and CDR2 FQNEAQ (reference sequence). The CDR3 loop reads CASSSYRGTGANVLTF. The CDR3 bases are TGTGCCAGCAGCTCTTATAGGGGGACTGGGGCCAACGTCCTGACTTTC.

The chain uses TRBV2 and TRBJ1-3; 7 positions agree with TRBD1. V gave up 4 bases and J gave up 9 bases; unmatched junction bases: 9. This CDR3 has 14 residues. Germline CDR1 is SNHLY and CDR2 is FYNNEI. CDR3 in DNA: TGTGCCAGCAGTGGGGGGACAGCCTGGGGCACCATATATTTT. Translating gives CASSGGTAWGTIYF.

This clone was recorded once. The V and J genes are TRBV30 and TRBJ1-1, with a tentative D call TRBD1 (5 bases). Looked up from germline, CDR1 is GTSNPN and CDR2 is SVGIG (reference sequence). Trimming stripped 0 bases from V and 4 bases from J, with 6 bases between. CDR3 size: 12 residues. In DNA form, the CDR3 reads TGTGCCTGGAGTGTGGGGCCCACTGAAGCTTTCTTT. As protein: CAWSVGPTEAFF.

The chain joins TRBV28 to TRBJ1-5; no firm D call. Germline assignment: CDR1 MDHEN and CDR2 SYDVKM. Trimming took 8 bases from V and 4 from J, leaving 6 bases between them. The CDR3 consists of 11 residues. CDR3 protein: CASGRNQPQHF. The CDR3 bases are TGTGCCAGCGGCAGGAATCAGCCCCAGCATTTT.

The rearrangement joins TRBV7-6 to TRBJ2-7, with TRBD2 identical over 11 bases. From germline, CDR1 is SGHVS and CDR2 FNYEAQ. CDR3 size: 16 residues. V was clipped by 1 base and J by 3 bases; unmatched bases: 5. The CDR3 DNA reads as TGTGCCAGCAGCTTAGGGGGGACTAGCGGACACTACGAGCAGTACTTC. The encoded protein is CASSLGGTSGHYEQYF.

The chain recombines TRBV19 with TRBJ2-2; D is possibly TRBD2 (6 bases). V was shortened by 1 base and J by 2 bases, with 8 bases between the two germline ends. The CDR3 is 15 residues long. CDR1 is LNHDA, CDR2 SQIVND, per germline (reference sequence). CDR3 DNA: TGTGCCAGTAGTATAGGAGGGACTAACACCGGGGAGCTGTTTTTT. It translates to CASSIGGTNTGELFF.

The chain is built from TRBV27 and TRBJ2-1; 12 bases align to TRBD2. This CDR3 has 15 amino acids. V lost 5 bases, J lost 7 bases, and 6 bases stayed unmatched. The germline V gene has CDR1 MNHEY and CDR2 SMNVEV (reference sequence). The DNA of the CDR3 is TGTGCCAGCAGTACCCGACTAGCGGGGGTGAATGAGCAGTTCTTC. This sequence encodes CASSTRLAGVNEQFF.

This rearrangement joins TRBV28 to TRBJ1-5, with 9 positions matching TRBD1. The germline V gene has CDR1 MDHEN and CDR2 SYDVKM. CDR3 length: 15 amino acids. The V gene end was trimmed by 4 bases and the J gene end by 4 bases; junction bases not matched to a gene: 5. For the CDR3, the DNA is TGTGCCAGCAGTTCGGGACAGGGCATTAATCAGCCCCAGCATTTT. As protein: CASSSGQGINQPQHF. The complete variable domain, with remaining parts taken from reference TRBV28 and TRBJ1-5, reads DVKVTQSSRYLVKRTGEKVFLECVQDMDHENMFWYRQDPGLGLRLIYFSYDVKMKEKGDIPEGYSVSREKKERFSLILESASTNQTSMYLCASSSGQGINQPQHFGDGTRLSIL.